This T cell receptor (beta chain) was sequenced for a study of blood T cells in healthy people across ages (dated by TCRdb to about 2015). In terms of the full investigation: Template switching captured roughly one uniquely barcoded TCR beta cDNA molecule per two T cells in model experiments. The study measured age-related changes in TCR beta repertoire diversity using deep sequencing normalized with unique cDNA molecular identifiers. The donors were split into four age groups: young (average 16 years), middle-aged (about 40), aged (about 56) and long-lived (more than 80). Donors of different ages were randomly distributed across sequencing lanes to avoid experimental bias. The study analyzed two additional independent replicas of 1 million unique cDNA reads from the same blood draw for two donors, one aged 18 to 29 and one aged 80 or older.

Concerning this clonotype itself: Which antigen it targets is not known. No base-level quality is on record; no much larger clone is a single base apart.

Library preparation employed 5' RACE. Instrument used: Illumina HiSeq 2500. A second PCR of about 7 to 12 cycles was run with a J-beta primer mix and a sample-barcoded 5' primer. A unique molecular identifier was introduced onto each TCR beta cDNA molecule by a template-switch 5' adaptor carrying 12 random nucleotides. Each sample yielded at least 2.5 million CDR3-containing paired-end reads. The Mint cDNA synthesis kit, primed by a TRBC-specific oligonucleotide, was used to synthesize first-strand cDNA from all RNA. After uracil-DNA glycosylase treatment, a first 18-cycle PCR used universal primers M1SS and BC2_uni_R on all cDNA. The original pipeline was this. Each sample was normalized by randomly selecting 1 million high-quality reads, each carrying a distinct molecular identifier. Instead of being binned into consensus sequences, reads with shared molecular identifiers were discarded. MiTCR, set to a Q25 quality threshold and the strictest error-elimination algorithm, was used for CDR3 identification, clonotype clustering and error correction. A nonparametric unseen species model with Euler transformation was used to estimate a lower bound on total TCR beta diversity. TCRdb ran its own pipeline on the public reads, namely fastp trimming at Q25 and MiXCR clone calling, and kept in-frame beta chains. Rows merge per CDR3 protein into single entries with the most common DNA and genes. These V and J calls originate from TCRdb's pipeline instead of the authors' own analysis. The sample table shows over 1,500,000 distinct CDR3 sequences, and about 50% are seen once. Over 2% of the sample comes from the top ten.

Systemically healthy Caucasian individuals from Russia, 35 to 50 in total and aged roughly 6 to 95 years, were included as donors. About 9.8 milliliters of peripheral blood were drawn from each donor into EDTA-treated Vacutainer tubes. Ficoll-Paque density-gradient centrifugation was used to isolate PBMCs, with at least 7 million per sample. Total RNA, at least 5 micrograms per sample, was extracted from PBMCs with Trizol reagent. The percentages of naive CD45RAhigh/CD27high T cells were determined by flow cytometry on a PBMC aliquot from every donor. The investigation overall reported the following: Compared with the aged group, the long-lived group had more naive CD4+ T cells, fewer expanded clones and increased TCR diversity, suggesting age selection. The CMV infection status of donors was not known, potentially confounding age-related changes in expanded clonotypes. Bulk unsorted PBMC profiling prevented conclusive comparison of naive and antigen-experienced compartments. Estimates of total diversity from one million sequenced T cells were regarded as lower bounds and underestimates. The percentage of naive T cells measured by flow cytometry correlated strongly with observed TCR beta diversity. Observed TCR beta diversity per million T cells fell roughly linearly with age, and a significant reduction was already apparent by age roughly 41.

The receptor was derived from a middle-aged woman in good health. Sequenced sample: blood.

The CDR3 region: CASSHSWLQETQYF. The DNA sequence is as follows: TGTGCCAGCAGCCATTCATGGCTCCAAGAGACCCAGTACTTC. The rearrangement combines TRBV14 with TRBJ2-5, with the D gene call left open. The CDR3 has 14 amino acids, counting the end cysteine and phenylalanine. The entry retains the CDR3 DNA only, 42 bases that are in frame from base 1. The germline V gene encodes CDR1 SGHDN and CDR2 FVKESK. V gives up 3 bases and J gives up 1 base, and the segment between their germline ends measures 9 bases. The CDR3, completed at both ends by the reference TRBV14 and TRBJ2-5 genes, gives the full variable domain EAGVTQFPSHSVIEKGQTVTLRCDPISGHDNLYWYRRVMGKEIKFLLHFVKESKQDESGMPNNRFLAERTGGTYSTLKVQPAELEDSGVYFCASSHSWLQETQYFGPGTRLLVL.